These 20 T cell receptor beta chains were sequenced from one sample in a study of human versus mouse CDR3 diversity and MHC coevolution. Assay: immunoSEQ multiplex PCR; the TCRdb copy retains only in-frame clones and omits some. Among 75,000 to 90,000 clones listed, about 93% were seen once. The sequencing input was naive CD4+ T cells from blood. Subset: CD45RO-negative CD62L-positive naive CD4 T cells. The receptors come from a person aged 30 to 69 in good health.

The chain links TRBV4-3 to TRBJ2-1; 11 nucleotides line up with TRBD2. This CDR3 spans 17 amino acids. With V trimmed by 0 bases and J by 7 bases, 8 bases remained unmatched. The germline gives CDR1 LGHNA, CDR2 YSLEER. The CDR3 DNA reads as TGCGCCAGCAGCCAAGATCCTGATAGCGGGGGGGGGAATGAGCAGTTCTTC. It yields the protein CASSQDPDSGGGNEQFF.

J is TRBJ1-4 and V is TRBV9, with 9 positions matching TRBD1. Per germline, CDR1 SGDLS and CDR2 YYNGEE. V lost 6 bases and J lost 8; bases outside the gene matches: 5. CDR3 length: 13 amino acids. The CDR3 DNA follows: TGTGCCAGCACGAGGACAGGGGTCGAAAAACTGTTTTTT. Protein: CASTRTGVEKLFF. The full variable domain, its missing parts supplied by reference TRBV9 and TRBJ1-4, is DSGVTQTPKHLITATGQRVTLRCSPRSGDLSVYWYQQSLDQGLQFLIQYYNGEERAKGNILERFSAQQFPDLHSELNLSSLELGDSALYFCASTRTGVEKLFFGSGTQLSVL.

The chain combines TRBV28 with TRBJ2-2; a possible D gene is TRBD1 (7 bases). The CDR3 contains 15 residues. Trimming cost V 5 bases and J 5 bases, with 15 bases left between them. Germline V gene data show CDR1 as MDHEN and CDR2 as SYDVKM. CDR3 region: CASSPPTGTTGELFF. The CDR3 DNA reads TGTGCCAGCAGTCCTCCGACAGGGACTACCGGGGAGCTGTTTTTT.

V usage is TRBV9 and J usage is TRBJ1-3, with D possibly TRBD1 on 6 matching bases. The CDR3 consists of 16 residues. The V gene lost 0 bases and the J gene lost 0 bases, with 10 bases spanning the gap. CDR1 and CDR2 (germline): SGDLS, YYNGEE. CDR3 protein: CASSVAIGGSGNTIYF. Here the CDR3 DNA reads TGTGCCAGCAGCGTAGCAATAGGGGGCTCTGGAAACACCATATATTTT.

The chain links TRBV2 to TRBJ2-7, with 8 bases aligning to TRBD1. Germline CDR1 and CDR2: SNHLY and FYNNEI. There are 14 residues in the CDR3. With V trimmed by 5 bases and J by 0 bases, 3 bases remained unmatched. DNA of the CDR3: TGTGCCAGCAGTTTACAGGGGGACTCCTACGAGCAGTACTTC. Translation: CASSLQGDSYEQYF.

This chain joins TRBV5-8 and TRBJ1-5; 8 nucleotides align to TRBD1. This CDR3 is built from 15 residues. Losses at the gene ends were 4 bases for V and 0 bases for J; bases not matched to a gene: 3. Germline values: CDR1 SGHTS, CDR2 YDEGEE. The DNA for the CDR3 is TGTGCCAGCAGCGCGGACAGGGCTAGCAATCAGCCCCAGCATTTT. Translating gives CASSADRASNQPQHF.

CDR3 sequence reads: CASSLGWDRGSGYTF. The DNA of the CDR3 is TGTGCCAGCAGCTTAGGATGGGACAGGGGAAGTGGCTACACCTTC. The chain uses TRBV7-2 and TRBJ1-2; TRBD1 agrees at 10 bases. Germline CDR1 reads SGHTA; CDR2 reads FQGNSA. After removal of 1 base from V and 7 bases from J, the junction contained 6 bases not matched to a gene. This CDR3 is built from 15 residues.

Concerning this clone: A junction end diverges from the germline sequence, so it may reflect a read error. The CDR3 loop is CAISKESGSRHDF. CDR3 DNA: TGTGCCATCAGCAAGGAATCCGGGTCCCGTCACGACTTC. The gene calls are TRBV10-3 and TRBJ2-7, with D unresolved. The CDR3 spans 13 residues. Germline assignment: CDR1 ENHRY and CDR2 SYGVKD.

The CDR3 DNA reads as TGCGCCAGCAGCCCGAGACAGGGGAGCTACAATGAGCAGTTCTTC. Translated: CASSPRQGSYNEQFF. The rearrangement joins TRBV5-1 to TRBJ2-1; 8 positions agree with TRBD1. V lost 4 bases, J lost 3 bases, and 6 bases stayed unmatched. The germline V gene encodes CDR1 SGHRS and CDR2 YFSETQ. The CDR3 has 15 residues. The whole variable domain, filled in from reference TRBV5-1 and TRBJ2-1, reads KAGVTQTPRYLIKTRGQQVTLSCSPISGHRSVSWYQQTPGQGLQFLFEYFSETQRNKGNFPGRFSGRQFSNSRSEMNVSTLELGDSALYLCASSPRQGSYNEQFFGPGTRLTVL.

The V call is TRBV30, the J call TRBJ1-2, with 7 bases matching TRBD1. The CDR3 covers 16 residues. The V segment lost 6 bases and the J segment 2 bases; nucleotides outside the gene matches: 15. Per the germline V gene, CDR1 is GTSNPN and CDR2 is SVGIG (reference sequence). The CDR3 sequence is CACPSLSNRGNYGYTF. As DNA, the CDR3 is TGTGCCTGTCCTTCTTTGAGCAACAGGGGCAACTATGGCTACACCTTC.

V is TRBV30 and J is TRBJ2-1; 8 bases are shared with TRBD2. The CDR3 is 14 amino acids. Losses at the gene ends were 0 bases for V and 3 bases for J; bases not matched to a gene: 1. CDR1 GTSNPN and CDR2 SVGIG come from the germline V gene (reference sequence). Written as DNA, the CDR3 is TGTGCCTGGAGTGTCAGCGGGAGCTACAATGAGCAGTTCTTC. Translating it yields CAWSVSGSYNEQFF.

The V and J genes are TRBV18 and TRBJ1-1; D ambiguous. The CDR3 is 14 amino acids. Germline V gene lookup returns CDR1 KGHSH and CDR2 LQKENI. V was shortened by 3 bases and J by 1 base, with 9 bases between the two germline ends. The CDR3, as DNA: TGTGCCAGCTCACCGTGGCAGGAGAACACTGAAGCTTTCTTT. Protein sequence: CASSPWQENTEAFF.

CDR3 amino acids: CASSKGRGNQPQHF. CDR3 coding DNA: TGTGCCAGCAGCAAAGGGCGGGGGAATCAGCCCCAGCATTTT. This rearrangement joins TRBV21-1 to TRBJ1-5. TRBV21-1 is a pseudogene. The CDR3 spans 14 residues.

The chain couples TRBV7-2 to TRBJ1-1; TRBD1 matches at 9 bases. The germline CDR1 and CDR2 sequences are SGHTA and FQGNSA. The ends lost 0 bases at V and 4 bases at J; junction bases unmatched: 6. This CDR3 has 16 amino acids. The CDR3 region is CASSLAVTGGFTEAFF. The CDR3 bases are TGTGCCAGCAGCTTAGCTGTAACAGGGGGCTTCACTGAAGCTTTCTTT.

This clone appeared a single time. V gene TRBV27 combines with J gene TRBJ2-1, with a weak D call TRBD2 (5 bases). The CDR3 runs 13 residues. Per the germline V gene, CDR1 is MNHEY and CDR2 is SMNVEV (reference sequence). V lost 3 bases and J 5 bases, leaving 8 bases between the germline ends. CDR3 nucleotides: TGTGCCAGCAGTTTCAGACTACACAATGAGCAGTTCTTC. Translating gives CASSFRLHNEQFF.

This sequence joins TRBV25-1 and TRBJ2-1; D remains unclear. With 1 base removed from V and 3 bases from J, the gap between germline ends came to 10 bases. This CDR3 is 15 amino acids long. CDR1 is MGHDK, CDR2 SYGVNS, per germline. The CDR3 nucleotides are TGTGCCAGCAGTGAATCTCGTACGGTCTACAATGAGCAGTTCTTC. This sequence encodes CASSESRTVYNEQFF.

The J gene is TRBJ2-7, the V gene TRBV7-3; D is possibly TRBD1 (6 bases). Per the germline V gene, CDR1 is SGHTA and CDR2 is FQGTGA. With 2 bases removed from V and 0 bases from J, the gap between germline ends came to 14 bases. The CDR3 has 16 amino acids. CDR3 loop: CASSLSGDLTSYEQYF. CDR3 DNA sequence: TGTGCCAGCAGCTTATCAGGGGACCTCACCTCCTACGAGCAGTACTTC.

The chain is built from TRBV18 and TRBJ2-1, with a weak D call TRBD1 (5 bases). Germline assignment: CDR1 KGHSH and CDR2 LQKENI. Trimming cost V 2 bases and J 6 bases, with 14 bases left between them. This CDR3 is built from 15 residues. The CDR3 DNA reads TGTGCCAGCTCACCAAATCCAGGGTGGGTCAATGAGCAGTTCTTC. It is translated as CASSPNPGWVNEQFF.

This chain uses TRBV11-2 with TRBJ2-7, with D possibly TRBD1 on 6 matching bases. CDR3 length equals 14 residues. Trimming stripped 5 bases from V and 0 bases from J, with 11 bases between. The germline gives CDR1 SGHAT, CDR2 FQNNGV. CDR3 residues: CASSRDTFSYEQYF. As DNA, the CDR3 is TGTGCCAGCAGCCGGGACACCTTCTCCTACGAGCAGTACTTC.

V usage is TRBV5-3 and J usage is TRBJ2-7; D perhaps matches TRBD1 (5 bases). TRBV5-3 is an open reading frame, and its role is uncertain. This CDR3 comprises 13 residues. The V end was cut by 4 bases, the J end by 5 bases, with 13 bases between. CDR3 sequence: CARSVGVVHEQYF. The CDR3 DNA reads TGTGCCAGAAGCGTAGGGGTCGTTCACGAGCAGTACTTC.